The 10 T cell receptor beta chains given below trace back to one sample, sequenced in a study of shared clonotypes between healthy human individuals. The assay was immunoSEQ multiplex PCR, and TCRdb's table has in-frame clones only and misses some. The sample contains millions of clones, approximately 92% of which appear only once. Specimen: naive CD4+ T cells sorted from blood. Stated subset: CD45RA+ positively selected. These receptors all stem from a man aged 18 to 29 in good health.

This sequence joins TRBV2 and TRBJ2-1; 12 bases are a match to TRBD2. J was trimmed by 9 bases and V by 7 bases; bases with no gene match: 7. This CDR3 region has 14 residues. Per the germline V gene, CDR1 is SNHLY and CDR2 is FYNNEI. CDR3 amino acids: CASILAGGAGEQFF. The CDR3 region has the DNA TGTGCCAGCATCCTAGCGGGAGGGGCAGGTGAGCAGTTCTTC.

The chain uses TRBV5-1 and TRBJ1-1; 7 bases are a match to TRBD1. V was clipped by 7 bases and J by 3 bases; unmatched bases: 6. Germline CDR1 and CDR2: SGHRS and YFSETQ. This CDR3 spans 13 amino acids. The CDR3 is CASPRGMYTEAFF. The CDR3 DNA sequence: TGCGCCAGCCCCAGGGGGATGTACACTGAAGCTTTCTTT.

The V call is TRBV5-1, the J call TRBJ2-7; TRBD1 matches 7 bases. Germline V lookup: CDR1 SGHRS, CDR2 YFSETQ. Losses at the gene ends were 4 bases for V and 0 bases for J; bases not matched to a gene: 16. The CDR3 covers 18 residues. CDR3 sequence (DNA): TGCGCCAGCAGCCCGAAGCGTCGGCTTACAGGGGACTCCTACGAGCAGTACTTC. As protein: CASSPKRRLTGDSYEQYF.

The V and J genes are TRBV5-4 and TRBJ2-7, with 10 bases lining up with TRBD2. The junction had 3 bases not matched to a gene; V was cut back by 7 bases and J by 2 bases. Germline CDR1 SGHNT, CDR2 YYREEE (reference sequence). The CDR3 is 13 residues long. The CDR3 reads CASSTSGTYEQYF. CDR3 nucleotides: TGTGCCAGCTCTACTAGCGGGACCTACGAGCAGTACTTC.

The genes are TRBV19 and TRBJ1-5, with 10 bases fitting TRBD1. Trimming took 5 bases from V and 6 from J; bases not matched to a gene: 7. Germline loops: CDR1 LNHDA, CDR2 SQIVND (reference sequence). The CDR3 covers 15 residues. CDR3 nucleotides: TGTGCCAGTAGTGAGACAGGGGGCGCGTCTCAGCCCCAGCATTTT. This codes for CASSETGGASQPQHF.

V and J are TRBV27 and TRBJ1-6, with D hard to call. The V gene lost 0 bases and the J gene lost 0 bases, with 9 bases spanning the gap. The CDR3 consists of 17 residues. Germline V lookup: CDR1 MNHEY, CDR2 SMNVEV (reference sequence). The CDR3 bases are TGTGCCAGCAGTTTATCGCTGTCAGACTCCTATAATTCACCCCTCCACTTT. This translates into CASSLSLSDSYNSPLHF.

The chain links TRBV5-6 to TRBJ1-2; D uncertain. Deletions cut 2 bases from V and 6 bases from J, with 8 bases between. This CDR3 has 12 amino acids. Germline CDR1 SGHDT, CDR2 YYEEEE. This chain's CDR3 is CASSFFSDGYTF. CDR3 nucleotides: TGTGCCAGCAGCTTCTTTAGTGATGGCTACACCTTC.

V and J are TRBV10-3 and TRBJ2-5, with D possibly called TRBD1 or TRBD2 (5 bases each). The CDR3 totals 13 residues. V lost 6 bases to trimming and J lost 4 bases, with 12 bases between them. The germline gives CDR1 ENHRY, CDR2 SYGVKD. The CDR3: CAIRGRLSETQYF. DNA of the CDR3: TGTGCCATCAGGGGACGGCTCTCAGAGACCCAGTACTTC.

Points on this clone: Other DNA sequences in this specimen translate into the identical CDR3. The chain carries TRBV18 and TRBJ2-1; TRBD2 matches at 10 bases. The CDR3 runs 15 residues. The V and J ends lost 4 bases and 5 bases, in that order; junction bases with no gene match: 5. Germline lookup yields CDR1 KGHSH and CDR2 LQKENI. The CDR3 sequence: CASSLLAGGDNEQFF. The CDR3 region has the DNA TGTGCCAGCTCACTCTTAGCGGGAGGTGACAATGAGCAGTTCTTC.

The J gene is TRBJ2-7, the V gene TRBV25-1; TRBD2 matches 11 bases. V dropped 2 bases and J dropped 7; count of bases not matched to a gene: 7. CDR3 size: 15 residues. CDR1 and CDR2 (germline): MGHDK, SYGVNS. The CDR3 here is CASSERTSGSREQYF. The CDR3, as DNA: TGTGCCAGCAGTGAACGAACTAGCGGGAGTAGAGAGCAGTACTTC.